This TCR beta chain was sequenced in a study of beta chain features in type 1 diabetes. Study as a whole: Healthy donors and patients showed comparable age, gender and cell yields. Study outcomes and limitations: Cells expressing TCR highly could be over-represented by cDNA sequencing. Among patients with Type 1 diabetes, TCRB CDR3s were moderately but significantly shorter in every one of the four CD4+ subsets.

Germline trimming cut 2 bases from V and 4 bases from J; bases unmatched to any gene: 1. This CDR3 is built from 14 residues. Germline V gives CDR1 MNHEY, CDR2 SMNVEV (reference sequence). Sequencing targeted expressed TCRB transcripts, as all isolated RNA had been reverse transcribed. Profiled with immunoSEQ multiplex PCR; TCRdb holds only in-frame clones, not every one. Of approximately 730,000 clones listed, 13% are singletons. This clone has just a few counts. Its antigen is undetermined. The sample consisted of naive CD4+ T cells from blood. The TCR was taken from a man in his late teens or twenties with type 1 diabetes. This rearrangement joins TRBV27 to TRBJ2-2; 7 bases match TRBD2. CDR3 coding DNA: TGTGCCAGCAGTTTACGGGGGGTCACCGGGGAGCTGTTTTTT. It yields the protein CASSLRGVTGELFF.